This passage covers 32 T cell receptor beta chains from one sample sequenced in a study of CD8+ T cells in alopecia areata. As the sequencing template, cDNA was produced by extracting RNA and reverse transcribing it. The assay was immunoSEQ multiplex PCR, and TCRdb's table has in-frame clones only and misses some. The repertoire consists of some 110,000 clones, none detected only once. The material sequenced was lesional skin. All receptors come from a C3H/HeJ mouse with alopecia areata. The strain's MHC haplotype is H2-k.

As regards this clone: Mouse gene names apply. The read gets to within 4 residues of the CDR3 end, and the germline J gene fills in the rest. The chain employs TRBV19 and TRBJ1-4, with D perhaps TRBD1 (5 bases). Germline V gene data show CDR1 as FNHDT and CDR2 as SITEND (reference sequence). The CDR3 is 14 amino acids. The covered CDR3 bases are TGTGCCAGCAGTATCAGGGAGGGGAGCGAA. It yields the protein CASSIREGSE. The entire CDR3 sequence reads CASSIREGSERLFF.

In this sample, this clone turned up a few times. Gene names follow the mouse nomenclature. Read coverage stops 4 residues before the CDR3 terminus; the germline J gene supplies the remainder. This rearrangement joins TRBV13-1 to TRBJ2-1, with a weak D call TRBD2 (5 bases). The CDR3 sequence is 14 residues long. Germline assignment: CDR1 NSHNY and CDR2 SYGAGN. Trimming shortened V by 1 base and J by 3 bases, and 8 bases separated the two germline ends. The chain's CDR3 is CASSDRTFYAEQFF. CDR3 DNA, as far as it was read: TGTGCCAGCAGTGATCGGACTTTCTATGCT.

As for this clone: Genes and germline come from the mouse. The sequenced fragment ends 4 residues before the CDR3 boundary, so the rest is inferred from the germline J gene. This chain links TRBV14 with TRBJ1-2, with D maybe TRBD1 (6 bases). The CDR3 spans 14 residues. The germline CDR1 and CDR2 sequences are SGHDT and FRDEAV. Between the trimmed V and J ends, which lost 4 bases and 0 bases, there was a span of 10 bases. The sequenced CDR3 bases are TGTGCCAGCAGTCAAGAGGGGGCAAACTCC. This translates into CASSQEGANS. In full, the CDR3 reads CASSQEGANSDYTF. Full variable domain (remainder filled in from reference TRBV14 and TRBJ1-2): EAGVTQSPRYAVLQEGQAVSFWCDPISGHDTLYWYQQPRDQGPQLLVYFRDEAVIDNSQLPSDRFSAVRPKGTNSTLKIQSAKQGDTATYLCASSQEGANSDYTFGSGTRLLVI.

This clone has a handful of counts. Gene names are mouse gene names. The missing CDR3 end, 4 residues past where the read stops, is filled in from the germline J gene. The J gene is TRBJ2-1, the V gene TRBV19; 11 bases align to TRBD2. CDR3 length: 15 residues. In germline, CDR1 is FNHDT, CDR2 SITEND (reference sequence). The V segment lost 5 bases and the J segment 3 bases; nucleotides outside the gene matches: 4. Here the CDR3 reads CASSGTGGLYAEQFF. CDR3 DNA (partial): TGTGCCAGCAGCGGGACTGGGGGTCTCTATGCT. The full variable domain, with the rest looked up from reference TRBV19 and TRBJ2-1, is GGIITQTPKFLIGQEGQKLTLKCQQNFNHDTMYWYRQDSGKGLRLIYYSITENDLQKGDLSEGYDASREKKSSFSLTVTSAQKNEMAVFLCASSGTGGLYAEQFFGPGTRLTVL.

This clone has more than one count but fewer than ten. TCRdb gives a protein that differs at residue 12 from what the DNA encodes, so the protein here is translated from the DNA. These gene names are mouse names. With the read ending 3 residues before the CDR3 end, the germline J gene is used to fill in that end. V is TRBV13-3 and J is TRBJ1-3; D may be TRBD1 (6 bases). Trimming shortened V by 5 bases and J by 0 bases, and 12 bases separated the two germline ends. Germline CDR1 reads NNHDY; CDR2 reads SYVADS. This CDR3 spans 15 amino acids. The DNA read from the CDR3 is TGTGCCAGCAGCCCTGAAGGGGGTTCTGGAAATACG. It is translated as CASSPEGGSGNT. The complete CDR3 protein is CASSPEGGSGNTLYF.

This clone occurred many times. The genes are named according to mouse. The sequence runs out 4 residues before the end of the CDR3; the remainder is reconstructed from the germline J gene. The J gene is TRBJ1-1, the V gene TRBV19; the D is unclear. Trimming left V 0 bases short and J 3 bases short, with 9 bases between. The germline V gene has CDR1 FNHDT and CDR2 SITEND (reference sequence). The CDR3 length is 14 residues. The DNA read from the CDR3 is TGTGCCAGCAGTATAGACCTGAGGGACACA. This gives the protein CASSIDLRDT. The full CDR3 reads CASSIDLRDTEVFF.

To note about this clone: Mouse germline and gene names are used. The CDR3 region is CASSTDWGAETLYF. CDR3 DNA (partial): TGTGCCAGCAGTACGGACTGGGGCGCAGAA. The rearrangement joins TRBV19 to TRBJ2-3, with TRBD2 matching 9 bases. The read halts 4 residues ahead of the CDR3 end, with the missing end drawn from the germline J gene. Germline values: CDR1 FNHDT, CDR2 SITEND (reference sequence). Losses at the gene ends were 3 bases for V and 3 bases for J; bases not matched to a gene: 2. This CDR3 comprises 14 residues. The complete variable domain, with remaining parts taken from reference TRBV19 and TRBJ2-3, reads GGIITQTPKFLIGQEGQKLTLKCQQNFNHDTMYWYRQDSGKGLRLIYYSITENDLQKGDLSEGYDASREKKSSFSLTVTSAQKNEMAVFLCASSTDWGAETLYFGSGTRLTVL.

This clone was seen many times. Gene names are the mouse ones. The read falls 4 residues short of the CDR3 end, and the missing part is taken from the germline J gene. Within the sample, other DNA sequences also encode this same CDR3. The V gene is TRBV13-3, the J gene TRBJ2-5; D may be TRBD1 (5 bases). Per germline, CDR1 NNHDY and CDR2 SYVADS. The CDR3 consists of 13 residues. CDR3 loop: CASSAQGGDTQYF. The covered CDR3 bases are TGTGCCAGCAGTGCCCAGGGAGGAGAC.

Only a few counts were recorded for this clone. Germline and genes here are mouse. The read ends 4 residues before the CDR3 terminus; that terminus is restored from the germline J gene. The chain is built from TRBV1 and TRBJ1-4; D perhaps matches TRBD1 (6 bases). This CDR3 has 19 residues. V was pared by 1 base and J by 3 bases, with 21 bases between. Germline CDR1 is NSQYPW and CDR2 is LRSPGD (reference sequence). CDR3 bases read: TGCACCTGCAGTGCAGGATCGGGGGGGCGAACCCTTCCCAACGAA. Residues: CTCSAGSGGRTLPNE. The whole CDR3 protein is CTCSAGSGGRTLPNERLFF.

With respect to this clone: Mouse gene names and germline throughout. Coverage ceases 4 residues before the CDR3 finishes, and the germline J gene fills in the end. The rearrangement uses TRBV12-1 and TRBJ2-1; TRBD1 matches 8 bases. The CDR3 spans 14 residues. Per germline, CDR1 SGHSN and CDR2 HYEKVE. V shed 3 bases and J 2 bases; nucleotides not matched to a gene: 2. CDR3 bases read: TGTGCCAGCTCTGTGACAGGGGACTATGCT. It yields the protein CASSVTGDYA. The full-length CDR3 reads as CASSVTGDYAEQFF.

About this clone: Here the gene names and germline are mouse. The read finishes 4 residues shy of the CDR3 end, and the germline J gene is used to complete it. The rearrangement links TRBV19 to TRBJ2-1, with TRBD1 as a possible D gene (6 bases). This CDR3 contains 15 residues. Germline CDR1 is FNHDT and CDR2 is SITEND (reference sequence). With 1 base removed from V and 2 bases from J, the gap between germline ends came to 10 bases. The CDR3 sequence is CASSISTGHYAEQFF. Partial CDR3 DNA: TGTGCCAGCAGTATATCGACAGGACACTATGCT.

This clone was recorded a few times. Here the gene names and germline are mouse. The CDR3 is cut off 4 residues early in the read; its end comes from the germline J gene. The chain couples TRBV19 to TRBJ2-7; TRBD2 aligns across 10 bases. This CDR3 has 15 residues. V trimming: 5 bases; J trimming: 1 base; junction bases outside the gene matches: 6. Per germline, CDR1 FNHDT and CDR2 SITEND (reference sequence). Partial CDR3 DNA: TGTGCCAGCAGGACTGACTGGGGGGCGTCCTAT. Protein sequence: CASRTDWGASY. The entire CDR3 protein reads CASRTDWGASYEQYF.

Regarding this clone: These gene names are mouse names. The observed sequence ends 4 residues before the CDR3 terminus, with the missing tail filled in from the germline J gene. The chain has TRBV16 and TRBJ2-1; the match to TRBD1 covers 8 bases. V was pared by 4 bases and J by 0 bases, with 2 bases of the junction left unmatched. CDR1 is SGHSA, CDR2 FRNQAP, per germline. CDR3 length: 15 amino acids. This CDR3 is CASSSGQDNYAEQFF. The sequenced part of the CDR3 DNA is TGTGCAAGCAGCTCGGGACAGGATAACTATGCT.

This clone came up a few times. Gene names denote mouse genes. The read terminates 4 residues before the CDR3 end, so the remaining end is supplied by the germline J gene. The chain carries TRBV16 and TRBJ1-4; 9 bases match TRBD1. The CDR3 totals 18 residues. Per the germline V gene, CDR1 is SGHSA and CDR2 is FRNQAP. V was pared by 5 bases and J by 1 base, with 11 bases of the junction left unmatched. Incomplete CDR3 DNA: TGTGCAAGCAGCCGACCCCTCGGGACAGGGAGTTCCAACGAA. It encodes CASSRPLGTGSSNE. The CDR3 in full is CASSRPLGTGSSNERLFF.

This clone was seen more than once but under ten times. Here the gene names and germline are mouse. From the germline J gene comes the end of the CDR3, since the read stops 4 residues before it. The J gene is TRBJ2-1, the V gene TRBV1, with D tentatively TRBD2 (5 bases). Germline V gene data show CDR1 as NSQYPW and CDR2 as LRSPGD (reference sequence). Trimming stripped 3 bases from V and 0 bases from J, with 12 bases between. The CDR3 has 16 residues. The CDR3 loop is CTCSARAGLNYAEQFF. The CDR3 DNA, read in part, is TGCACCTGCAGTGCGCGGGCTGGGCTTAACTATGCT.

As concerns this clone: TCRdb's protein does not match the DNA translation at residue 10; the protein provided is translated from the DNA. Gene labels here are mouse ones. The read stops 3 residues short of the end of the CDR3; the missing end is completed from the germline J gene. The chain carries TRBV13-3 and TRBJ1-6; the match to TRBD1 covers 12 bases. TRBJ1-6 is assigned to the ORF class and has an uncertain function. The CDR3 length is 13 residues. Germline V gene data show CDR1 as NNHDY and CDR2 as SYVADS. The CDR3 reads CASSRDRGRPLYF. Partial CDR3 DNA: TGTGCCAGCAGCCGGGACAGGGGGCGCCCC.

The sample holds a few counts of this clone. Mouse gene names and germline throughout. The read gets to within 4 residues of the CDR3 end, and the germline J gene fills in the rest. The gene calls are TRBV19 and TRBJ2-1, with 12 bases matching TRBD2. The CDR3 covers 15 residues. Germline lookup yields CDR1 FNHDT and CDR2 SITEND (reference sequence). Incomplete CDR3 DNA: TGTGCCAGCAGTATCCCGGGACTGGGGGGAGCT. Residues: CASSIPGLGGA. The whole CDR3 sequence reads CASSIPGLGGAEQFF.

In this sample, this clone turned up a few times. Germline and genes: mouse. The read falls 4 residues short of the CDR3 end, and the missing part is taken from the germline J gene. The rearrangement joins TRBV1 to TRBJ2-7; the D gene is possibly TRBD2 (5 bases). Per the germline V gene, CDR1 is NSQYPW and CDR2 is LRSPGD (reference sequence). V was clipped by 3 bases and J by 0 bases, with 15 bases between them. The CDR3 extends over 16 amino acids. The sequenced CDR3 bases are TGCACCTGCAGTGCCTTCTCGGACTTTACCTCCTAT. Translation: CTCSAFSDFTSY. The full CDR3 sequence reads CTCSAFSDFTSYEQYF.

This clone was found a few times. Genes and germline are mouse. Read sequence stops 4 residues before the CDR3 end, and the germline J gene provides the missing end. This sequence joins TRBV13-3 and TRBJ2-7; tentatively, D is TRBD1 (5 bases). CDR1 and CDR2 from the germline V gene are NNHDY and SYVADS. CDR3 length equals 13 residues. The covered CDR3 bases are TGTGCCAGCAGTGAGGACAAAAAATAT. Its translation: CASSEDKKY. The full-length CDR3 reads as CASSEDKKYEQYF.

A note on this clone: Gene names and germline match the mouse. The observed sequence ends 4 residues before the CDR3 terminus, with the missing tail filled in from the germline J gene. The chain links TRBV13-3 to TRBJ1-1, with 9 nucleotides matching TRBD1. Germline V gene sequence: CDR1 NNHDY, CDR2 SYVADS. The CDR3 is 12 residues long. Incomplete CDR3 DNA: TGTGCCAGCAGACAGGGGGCCTCA. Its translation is CASRQGAS. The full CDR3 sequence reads CASRQGASEVFF.

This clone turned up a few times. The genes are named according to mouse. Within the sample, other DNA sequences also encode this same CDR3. The DNA read from the CDR3 is TGTGCCAGCAGGGGGGGGAGATATGCT. Residues: CASRGGRYA. The full CDR3 protein reads CASRGGRYAEQFF. The chain is built from TRBV13-3 and TRBJ2-1; 7 positions match TRBD2. The CDR3 extends 4 residues past the end of the read, so its final part is completed from the germline J gene. Germline V CDR1 and CDR2: NNHDY, SYVADS. The CDR3 is 13 residues long. The V and J ends lost 5 bases and 4 bases, in that order; junction bases with no gene match: 3.

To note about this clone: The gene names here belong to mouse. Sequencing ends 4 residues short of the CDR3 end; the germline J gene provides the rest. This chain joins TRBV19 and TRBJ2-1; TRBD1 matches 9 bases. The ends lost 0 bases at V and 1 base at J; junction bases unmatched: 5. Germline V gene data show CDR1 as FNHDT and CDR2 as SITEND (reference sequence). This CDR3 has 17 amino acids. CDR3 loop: CASSIAPGQGNYAEQFF. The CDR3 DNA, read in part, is TGTGCCAGCAGTATAGCCCCGGGACAGGGAAACTATGCT.

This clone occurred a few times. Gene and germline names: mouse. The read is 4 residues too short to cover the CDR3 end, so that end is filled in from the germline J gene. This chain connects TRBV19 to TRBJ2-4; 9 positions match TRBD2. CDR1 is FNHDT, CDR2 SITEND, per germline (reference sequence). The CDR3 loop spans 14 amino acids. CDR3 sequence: CASSMGDWENTLYF. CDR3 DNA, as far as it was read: TGTGCCAGCAGTATGGGGGACTGGGAAAAC.

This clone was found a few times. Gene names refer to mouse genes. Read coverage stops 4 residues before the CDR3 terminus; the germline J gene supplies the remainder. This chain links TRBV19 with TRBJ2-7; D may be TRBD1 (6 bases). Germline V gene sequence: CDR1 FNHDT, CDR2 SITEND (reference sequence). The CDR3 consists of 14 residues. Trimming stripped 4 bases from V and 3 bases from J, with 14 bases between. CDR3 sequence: CASSPSGDNYEQYF. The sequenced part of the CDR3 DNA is TGTGCCAGCAGTCCCTCGGGGGACAACTAT. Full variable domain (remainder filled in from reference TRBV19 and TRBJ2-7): GGIITQTPKFLIGQEGQKLTLKCQQNFNHDTMYWYRQDSGKGLRLIYYSITENDLQKGDLSEGYDASREKKSSFSLTVTSAQKNEMAVFLCASSPSGDNYEQYFGPGTRLTVL.

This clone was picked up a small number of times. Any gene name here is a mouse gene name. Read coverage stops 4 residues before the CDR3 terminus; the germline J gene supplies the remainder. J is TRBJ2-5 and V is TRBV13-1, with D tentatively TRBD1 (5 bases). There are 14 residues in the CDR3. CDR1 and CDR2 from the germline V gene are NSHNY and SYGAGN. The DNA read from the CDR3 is TGTGCCAGCAGTGATCTGGACAAGGGGGAC. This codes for CASSDLDKGD. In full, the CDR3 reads CASSDLDKGDTQYF.

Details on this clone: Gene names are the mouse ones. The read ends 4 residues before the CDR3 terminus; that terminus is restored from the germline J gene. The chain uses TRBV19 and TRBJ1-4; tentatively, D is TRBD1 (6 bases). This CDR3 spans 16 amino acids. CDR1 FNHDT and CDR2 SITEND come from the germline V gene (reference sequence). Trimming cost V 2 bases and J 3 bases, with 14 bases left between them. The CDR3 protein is CASSIGGAPPNERLFF. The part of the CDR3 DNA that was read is TGTGCCAGCAGTATTGGGGGGGCCCCTCCCAACGAA.

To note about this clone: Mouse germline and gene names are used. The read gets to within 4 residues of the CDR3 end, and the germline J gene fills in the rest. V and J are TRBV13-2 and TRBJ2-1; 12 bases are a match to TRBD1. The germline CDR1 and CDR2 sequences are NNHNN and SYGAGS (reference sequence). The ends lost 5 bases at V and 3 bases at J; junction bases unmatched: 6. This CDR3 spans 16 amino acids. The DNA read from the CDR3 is TGTGCCAGCGGGGGGGGGACAGGGGGCTCCTATGCT. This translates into CASGGGTGGSYA. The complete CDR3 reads CASGGGTGGSYAEQFF.

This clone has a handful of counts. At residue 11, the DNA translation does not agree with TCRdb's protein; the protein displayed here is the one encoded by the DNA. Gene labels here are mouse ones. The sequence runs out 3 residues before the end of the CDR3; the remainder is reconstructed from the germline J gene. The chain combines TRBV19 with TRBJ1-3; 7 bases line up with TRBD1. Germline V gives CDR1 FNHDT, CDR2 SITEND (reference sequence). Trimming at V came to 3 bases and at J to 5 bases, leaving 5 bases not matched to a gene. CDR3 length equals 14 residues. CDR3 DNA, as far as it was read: TGTGCCAGCAGTAACCGGGACAGCCGAAATACG. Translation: CASSNRDSRNT. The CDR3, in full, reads CASSNRDSRNTLYF.

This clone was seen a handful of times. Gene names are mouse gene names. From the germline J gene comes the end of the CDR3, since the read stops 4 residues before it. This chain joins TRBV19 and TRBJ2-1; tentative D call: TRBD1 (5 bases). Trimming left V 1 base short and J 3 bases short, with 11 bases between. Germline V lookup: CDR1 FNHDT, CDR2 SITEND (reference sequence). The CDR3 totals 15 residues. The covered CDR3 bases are TGTGCCAGCAGTATACAGGACAAGATCTATGCT. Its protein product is CASSIQDKIYA. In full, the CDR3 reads CASSIQDKIYAEQFF. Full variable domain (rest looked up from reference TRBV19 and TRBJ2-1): GGIITQTPKFLIGQEGQKLTLKCQQNFNHDTMYWYRQDSGKGLRLIYYSITENDLQKGDLSEGYDASREKKSSFSLTVTSAQKNEMAVFLCASSIQDKIYAEQFFGPGTRLTVL.

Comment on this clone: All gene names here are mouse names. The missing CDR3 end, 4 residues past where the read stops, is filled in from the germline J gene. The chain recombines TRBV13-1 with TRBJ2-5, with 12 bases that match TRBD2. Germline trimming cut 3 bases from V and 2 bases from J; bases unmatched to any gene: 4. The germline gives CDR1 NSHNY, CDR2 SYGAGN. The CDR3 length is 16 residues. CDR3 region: CASSGDWGASQDTQYF. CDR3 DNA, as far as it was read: TGTGCCAGCAGTGGGGACTGGGGGGCCTCCCAAGAC.

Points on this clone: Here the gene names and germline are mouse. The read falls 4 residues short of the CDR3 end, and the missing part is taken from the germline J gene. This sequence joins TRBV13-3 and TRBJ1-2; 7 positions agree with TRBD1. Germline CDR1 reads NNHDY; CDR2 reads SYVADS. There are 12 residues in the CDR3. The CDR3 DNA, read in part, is TGTGCCAGCAGTGTCAGGGGGGCC. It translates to CASSVRGA. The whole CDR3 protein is CASSVRGADYTF.

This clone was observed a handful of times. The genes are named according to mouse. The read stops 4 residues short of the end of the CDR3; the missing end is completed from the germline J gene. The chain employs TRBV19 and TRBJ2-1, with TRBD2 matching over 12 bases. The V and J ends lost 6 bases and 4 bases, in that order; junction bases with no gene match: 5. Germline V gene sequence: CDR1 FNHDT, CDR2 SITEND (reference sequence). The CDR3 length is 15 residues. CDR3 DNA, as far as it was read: TGTGCCAGCACCCCGGACTGGGGGGGTTATGCT. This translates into CASTPDWGGYA. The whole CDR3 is CASTPDWGGYAEQFF.